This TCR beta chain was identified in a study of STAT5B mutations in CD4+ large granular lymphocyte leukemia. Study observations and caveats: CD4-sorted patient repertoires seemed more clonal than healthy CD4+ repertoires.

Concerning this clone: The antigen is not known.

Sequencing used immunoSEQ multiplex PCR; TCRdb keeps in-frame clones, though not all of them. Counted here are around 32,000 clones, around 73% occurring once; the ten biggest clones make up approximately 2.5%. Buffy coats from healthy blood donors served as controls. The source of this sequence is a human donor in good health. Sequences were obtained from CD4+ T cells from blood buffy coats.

Here the CDR3 reads CASSPPPLGHGYTF. The CDR3 DNA sequence: TGTGCCAGCAGTCCCCCACCCCTGGGACATGGCTACACCTTC. The chain uses TRBV28 and TRBJ1-2; D perhaps matches TRBD1 (5 bases). V gave up 5 bases and J gave up 6 bases, with 16 bases separating them. The germline V gene encodes CDR1 MDHEN and CDR2 SYDVKM. The CDR3 covers 14 residues.